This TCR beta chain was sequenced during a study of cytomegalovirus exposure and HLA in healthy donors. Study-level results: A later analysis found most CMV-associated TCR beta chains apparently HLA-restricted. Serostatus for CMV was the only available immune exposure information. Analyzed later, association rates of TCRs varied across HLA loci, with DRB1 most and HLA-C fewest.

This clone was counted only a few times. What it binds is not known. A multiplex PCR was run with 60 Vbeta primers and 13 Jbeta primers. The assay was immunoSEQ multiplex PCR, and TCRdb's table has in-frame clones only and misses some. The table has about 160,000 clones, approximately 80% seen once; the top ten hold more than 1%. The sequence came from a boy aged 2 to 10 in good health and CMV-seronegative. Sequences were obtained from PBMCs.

CDR3 bases: TGTGCCAGCAGCGTAGGAACAGGGTCTAATGAAAAACTGTTTTTT. Translating gives CASSVGTGSNEKLFF. This chain joins TRBV9 and TRBJ1-4; D possibly corresponds to TRBD1 (6 bases). Germline values: CDR1 SGDLS, CDR2 YYNGEE. V was trimmed by 0 bases and J by 3 bases, leaving 9 bases between them. CDR3 length equals 15 residues.